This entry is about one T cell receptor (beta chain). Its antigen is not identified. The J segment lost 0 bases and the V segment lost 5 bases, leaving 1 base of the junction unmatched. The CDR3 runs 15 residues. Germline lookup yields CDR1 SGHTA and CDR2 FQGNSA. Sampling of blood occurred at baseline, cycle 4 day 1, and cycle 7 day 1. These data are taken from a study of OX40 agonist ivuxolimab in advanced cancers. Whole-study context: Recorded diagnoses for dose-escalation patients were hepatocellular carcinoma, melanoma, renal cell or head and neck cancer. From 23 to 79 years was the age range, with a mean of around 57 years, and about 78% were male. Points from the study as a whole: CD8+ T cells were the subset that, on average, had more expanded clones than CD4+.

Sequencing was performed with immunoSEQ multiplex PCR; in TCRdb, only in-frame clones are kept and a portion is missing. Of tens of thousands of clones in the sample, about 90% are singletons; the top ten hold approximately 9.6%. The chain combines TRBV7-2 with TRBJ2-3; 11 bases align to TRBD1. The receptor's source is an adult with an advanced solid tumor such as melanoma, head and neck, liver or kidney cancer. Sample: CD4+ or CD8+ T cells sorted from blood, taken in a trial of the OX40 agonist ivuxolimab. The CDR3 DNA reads TGTGCCAGCAGCCGGACAGGGGGCAGCACAGATACGCAGTATTTT. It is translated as CASSRTGGSTDTQYF. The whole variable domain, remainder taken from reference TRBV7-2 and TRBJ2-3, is GAGVSQSPSNKVTEKGKDVELRCDPISGHTALYWYRQSLGQGLEFLIYFQGNSAPDKSGLPSDRFSAERTGGSVSTLTIQRTQQEDSAVYLCASSRTGGSTDTQYFGPGTRLTVL.